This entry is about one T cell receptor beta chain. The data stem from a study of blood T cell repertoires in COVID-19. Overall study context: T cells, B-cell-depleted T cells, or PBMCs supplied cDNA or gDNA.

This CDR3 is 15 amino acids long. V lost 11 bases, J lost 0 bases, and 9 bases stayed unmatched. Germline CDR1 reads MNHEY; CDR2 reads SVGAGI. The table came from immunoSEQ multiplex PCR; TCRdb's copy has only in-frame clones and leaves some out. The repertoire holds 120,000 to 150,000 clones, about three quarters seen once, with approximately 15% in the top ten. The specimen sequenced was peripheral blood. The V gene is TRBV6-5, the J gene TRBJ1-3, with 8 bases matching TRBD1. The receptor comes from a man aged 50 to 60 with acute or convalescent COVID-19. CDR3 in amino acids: CASKTGASSGNTIYF. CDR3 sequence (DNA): TGTGCCTCCAAGACAGGGGCCAGCTCTGGAAACACCATATATTTT.